These 5 T cell receptor beta chains were all obtained from the same sample, sequenced in a study of response to subunit inactivated influenza vaccine. TCRdb passed the RT-PCR reads through MiXCR, listing each CDR3 protein once. The sample shows some 520,000 distinct CDR3 sequences, 16% of them seen only once. Sequencing used CD4+ T cells sorted from PBMCs, obtained about 23 months after vaccination. These receptors were obtained from a man between 50 and 69 years old who received an inactivated influenza vaccine.

The J gene is TRBJ2-5, the V gene TRBV20-1; a possible D gene is TRBD2 (5 bases). Trimming took 0 bases from V and 2 from J, leaving 16 bases between them. This CDR3 is 16 amino acids long. Germline CDR1 is DFQATT and CDR2 is SNEGSKA (reference sequence). CDR3 loop: CSARDPKKRKQETQYF. The CDR3 region has the DNA TGCAGTGCTAGAGATCCAAAGAAGCGGAAACAAGAGACCCAGTACTTC.

J is TRBJ2-3 and V is TRBV15; D uncertain. Germline V CDR1 and CDR2: LNHNV, YYDKDF (reference sequence). V was cut by 0 bases and J by 1 base, with 8 bases left in between. This CDR3 contains 15 residues. CDR3 sequence (DNA): TGTGCCACCAGCAGAGATAGAGTAGGCACAGATACGCAGTATTTT. Translated, it gives CATSRDRVGTDTQYF. Using reference TRBV15 and TRBJ2-3 for the parts outside the CDR3, the full variable domain is DAMVIQNPRYQVTQFGKPVTLSCSQTLNHNVMYWYQQKSSQAPKLLFHYYDKDFNNEADTPDNFQSRRPNTSFCFLDIRSPGLGDTAMYLCATSRDRVGTDTQYFGPGTRLTVL.

The V call is TRBV7-6, the J call TRBJ2-7; no clear D. Deletions cut 6 bases from V and 4 bases from J, with 13 bases between. The CDR3 runs 13 residues. Germline CDR1 SGHVS, CDR2 FNYEAQ. The CDR3 here is CASSSGRQYEQYF. CDR3 bases: TGTGCCAGCAGTTCCGGACGCCAATACGAGCAGTACTTC.

Regarding this clonotype: One end of the junction varies from germline; a read error may be responsible. The rearrangement links TRBV24-1 to TRBJ2-1; the match to TRBD2 covers 10 bases. The CDR3 consists of 16 residues. The V gene's germline CDR1 is KGHDR and CDR2 SFDVKD. In nucleotides, the CDR3 is TGTGCCACCAGTGATCTAGCGGGAGTAGCCTACGATGAGCAGTTCTTC. It translates to CATSDLAGVAYDEQFF.

The genes are TRBV15 and TRBJ2-3; 11 bases are a match to TRBD1. The CDR3 has 15 amino acids. Germline V lookup: CDR1 LNHNV, CDR2 YYDKDF (reference sequence). The V and J ends lost 4 bases and 4 bases, in that order; junction bases with no gene match: 4. CDR3 sequence: CATSKGQGASDTQYF. The CDR3 nucleotides read TGTGCCACCAGCAAAGGACAGGGGGCTTCAGATACGCAGTATTTT. Variable domain in full (rest from reference TRBV15 and TRBJ2-3): DAMVIQNPRYQVTQFGKPVTLSCSQTLNHNVMYWYQQKSSQAPKLLFHYYDKDFNNEADTPDNFQSRRPNTSFCFLDIRSPGLGDTAMYLCATSKGQGASDTQYFGPGTRLTVL.